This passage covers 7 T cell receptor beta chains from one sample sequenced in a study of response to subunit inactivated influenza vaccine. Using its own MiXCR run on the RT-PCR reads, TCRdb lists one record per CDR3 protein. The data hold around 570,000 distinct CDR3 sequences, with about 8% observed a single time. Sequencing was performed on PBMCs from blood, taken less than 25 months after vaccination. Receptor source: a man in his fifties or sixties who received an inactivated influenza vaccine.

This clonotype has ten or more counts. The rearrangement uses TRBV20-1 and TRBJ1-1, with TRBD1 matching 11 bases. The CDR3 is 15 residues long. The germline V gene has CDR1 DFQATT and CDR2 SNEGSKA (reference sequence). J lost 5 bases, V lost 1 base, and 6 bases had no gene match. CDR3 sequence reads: CSARAWDRGLTEAFF. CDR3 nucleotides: TGCAGTGCTAGAGCCTGGGACAGGGGGTTGACTGAAGCTTTCTTT.

The CDR3 is CSVEGSGRVNEQFF. In DNA, the CDR3 is TGCAGCGTTGAAGGGAGCGGGAGGGTTAATGAGCAGTTCTTC. The chain carries TRBV29-1 and TRBJ2-1, with 10 bases aligning to TRBD2. The CDR3 covers 14 residues. Germline CDR1 and CDR2: SQVTM and ANQGSEA. V lost 1 base and J lost 7; bases outside the gene matches: 4.

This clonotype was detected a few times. The chain's CDR3 is CATTSAGTDTQYF. The DNA for the CDR3 is TGTGCCACCACCTCCGCTGGCACAGATACGCAGTATTTT. The chain joins TRBV24-1 to TRBJ2-3; no clear D. V was clipped by 8 bases and J by 1 base, with 9 bases between them. Per germline, CDR1 KGHDR and CDR2 SFDVKD. The CDR3 extends over 13 amino acids.

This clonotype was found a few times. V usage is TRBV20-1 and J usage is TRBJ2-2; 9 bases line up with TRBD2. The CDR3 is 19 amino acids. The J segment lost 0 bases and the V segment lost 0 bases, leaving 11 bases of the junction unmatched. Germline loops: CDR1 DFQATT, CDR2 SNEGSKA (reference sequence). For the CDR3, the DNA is TGCAGTGCTAGAGATCCTAGCGGGGATTGGGGGGCGAACACCGGGGAGCTGTTTTTT. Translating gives CSARDPSGDWGANTGELFF.

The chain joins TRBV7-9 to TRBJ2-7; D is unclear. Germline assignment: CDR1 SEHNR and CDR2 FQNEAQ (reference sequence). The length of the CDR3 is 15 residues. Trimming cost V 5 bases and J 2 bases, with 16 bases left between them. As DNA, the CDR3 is TGTGCCAGCAGCCCCCATACTCTACCCACCTACGAGCAGTACTTC. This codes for CASSPHTLPTYEQYF.

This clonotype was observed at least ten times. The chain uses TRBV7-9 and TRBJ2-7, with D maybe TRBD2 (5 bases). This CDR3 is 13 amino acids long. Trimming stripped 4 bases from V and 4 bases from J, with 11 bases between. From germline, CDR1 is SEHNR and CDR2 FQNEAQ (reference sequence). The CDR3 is CASSSTRRYEQYF. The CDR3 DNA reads TGTGCCAGCAGCTCTACCCGGAGGTACGAGCAGTACTTC.

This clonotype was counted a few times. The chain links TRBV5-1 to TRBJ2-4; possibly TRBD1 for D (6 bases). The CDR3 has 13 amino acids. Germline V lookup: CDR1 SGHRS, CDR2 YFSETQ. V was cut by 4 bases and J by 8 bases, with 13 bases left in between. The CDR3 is CASSPGDNDIQYF. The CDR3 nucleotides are TGCGCCAGCAGCCCAGGGGATAATGACATTCAGTACTTC. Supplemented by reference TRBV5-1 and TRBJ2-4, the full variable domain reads KAGVTQTPRYLIKTRGQQVTLSCSPISGHRSVSWYQQTPGQGLQFLFEYFSETQRNKGNFPGRFSGRQFSNSRSEMNVSTLELGDSALYLCASSPGDNDIQYFGAGTRLSVL.